This is a list of T cell receptor beta chains from one sample in a study of blood T cell repertoires in COVID-19. Here immunoSEQ multiplex PCR was the method, and the copy in TCRdb shows in-frame clones only, minus some. Among about 130,000 clones listed, approximately 90% were seen once. The material sequenced was peripheral blood. The receptors here all came from a man aged 45-65 years with COVID-19, enrolled during active disease. CDR3s include the opening cysteine and the closing phenylalanine or tryptophan. D genes are given only for firm matches. Only some rows state a clone size, as once, few, many or a class for expanded clones.

j_call d_call v_call clone_size cdr3_nt cdr3_aa
TRBJ2-7 NA TRBV4-3 NA TGCGCCAGCAGCCTTGACAGTGCCTACGAGCAGTACTTC CASSLDSAYEQYF
TRBJ1-2 NA TRBV10-3 NA TGTGCCATCAGTCTGTTGAACTATGGCTACACCTTC CAISLLNYGYTF
TRBJ2-3 NA TRBV6-2/TRBV6-3 NA TGTGCCAGCAGTTACTCGGAGTTGTCTGATACGCAGTATTTT CASSYSELSDTQYF
TRBJ1-2 TRBD1 TRBV14 NA TGTGCCAGCAGCCAAGTTGGCGGACAGGGGGTCTATGGCTACACCTTC CASSQVGGQGVYGYTF
TRBJ1-2 TRBD1 TRBV7-8 NA TGTGCCAGCAGCTTAATCGAGACAGGGACTAACTATGGCTACACCTTC CASSLIETGTNYGYTF
TRBJ2-3 TRBD2 TRBV19 few TGTGCCAGTAGTATCAGCGGGAGGGGGACAGATACGCAGTATTTT CASSISGRGTDTQYF
TRBJ2-1 NA TRBV10-3 NA TGTGCCATCAGTGAGTCGATCACGGGCTACAATGAGCAGTTCTTC CAISESITGYNEQFF
TRBJ2-1 TRBD2 TRBV5-1 once TGCGCCAGCAGCTTGGGTGCGGGAGTCCCCGTTCTCAATGAGCAGTTCTTC CASSLGAGVPVLNEQFF
TRBJ1-5 NA TRBV21-1 NA TGTGCCAGCAGCAAATGGGCATGCCAGCCCCAGCATTTT CASSKWACQPQHF
TRBJ2-7 NA TRBV18 NA TGTGCCAGCTCACGCCAGGGGGAGGCTTACGAGCAGTACTTC CASSRQGEAYEQYF
TRBJ2-2 NA TRBV4-1 NA TGCGCCAGCAGCCAAGATCCGACCGCGGGTACCGGGGAGCTGTTTTTT CASSQDPTAGTGELFF
TRBJ2-7 TRBD1 TRBV28 NA TGTGCCAGCAGCTCAATGGGACAGGGACAGGGAAGACGTAGGTACGAGCAGTACTTC CASSSMGQGQGRRRYEQYF
TRBJ2-2 NA TRBV10-3 NA TGTGCCATCAGTCAGGGGACCGGGGAGCTGTTTTTT CAISQGTGELFF
TRBJ1-4 NA TRBV19 NA TGTGCCAGCGAAAAGACAGCCTCTAATGAAAAACTGTTTTTT CASEKTASNEKLFF
TRBJ2-7 TRBD1 TRBV19 NA TGTGCCAGTAGTATGACAGGGGACTACGAGCAGTACTTC CASSMTGDYEQYF
TRBJ2-1 TRBD2 TRBV7-7 NA TGTGCTAGCAGCCCTACGGCGGGGGGTGACGGTGAGCAGTTCTTC CASSPTAGGDGEQFF
TRBJ2-2 TRBD2 TRBV6-4 NA TGTGCCAGCAGCGGGACTAGCGGGCCTACCGGGGAGCTGTTTTTT CASSGTSGPTGELFF
TRBJ2-5 TRBD2 TRBV5-6 NA TGTGCCAGCAGCCTTGCGGGGGTAGAGACCCAGTACTTC CASSLAGVETQYF
TRBJ2-3 NA TRBV11-2 NA TGTGCCAGCAGCCGGGGACTCGCTAGCACAGATACGCAGTATTTT CASSRGLASTDTQYF
TRBJ2-6 NA TRBV4-2 NA TGTGCCAGCAGCCACGGGCCGGGGGGGGCCAACGTCCTGACTTTC CASSHGPGGANVLTF
TRBJ1-5 NA TRBV3-1/TRBV3-2 few TGTGCCAGCAGCCACGGCAGGGGCGGTCAGCCCCAGCATTTT CASSHGRGGQPQHF
TRBJ1-5 NA TRBV28 NA TGTGCCAGCAGTCTGGGGGGGGTCGGTCAGCCCCAGCATTTT CASSLGGVGQPQHF
TRBJ1-4 NA TRBV9 NA TGTGCCAGCAGCGTAGCTGGAGGGACTGGTGAAAAACTGTTTTTT CASSVAGGTGEKLFF
TRBJ2-1 NA TRBV2 NA TGTGCCAGCAGTGGGGACTTCCACAATGAGCAGTTCTTC CASSGDFHNEQFF
TRBJ2-5 TRBD2 TRBV10-3 NA TGTGCCATCAGTGGTGGGACTAGTCGGGAGACCCAGTACTTC CAISGGTSRETQYF
TRBJ2-3 TRBD2 TRBV7-9 NA TGTGCCAGCGGGGTAGCGGGAGCGCCTGCAGATACGCAGTATTTT CASGVAGAPADTQYF
TRBJ1-2 NA TRBV9 once TGTGCCAGCAGCGTAGAAGGGGATGGTGGCTACACCTTC CASSVEGDGGYTF
TRBJ2-7 NA TRBV30 NA TGTGCCTGGGCCGACGGACAGATCGGGGAGCAGTACTTC CAWADGQIGEQYF
TRBJ2-7 NA TRBV6-1 NA TGTGCCAGCAGTGAGTGGAGCTCCTACGAGCAGTACTTC CASSEWSSYEQYF